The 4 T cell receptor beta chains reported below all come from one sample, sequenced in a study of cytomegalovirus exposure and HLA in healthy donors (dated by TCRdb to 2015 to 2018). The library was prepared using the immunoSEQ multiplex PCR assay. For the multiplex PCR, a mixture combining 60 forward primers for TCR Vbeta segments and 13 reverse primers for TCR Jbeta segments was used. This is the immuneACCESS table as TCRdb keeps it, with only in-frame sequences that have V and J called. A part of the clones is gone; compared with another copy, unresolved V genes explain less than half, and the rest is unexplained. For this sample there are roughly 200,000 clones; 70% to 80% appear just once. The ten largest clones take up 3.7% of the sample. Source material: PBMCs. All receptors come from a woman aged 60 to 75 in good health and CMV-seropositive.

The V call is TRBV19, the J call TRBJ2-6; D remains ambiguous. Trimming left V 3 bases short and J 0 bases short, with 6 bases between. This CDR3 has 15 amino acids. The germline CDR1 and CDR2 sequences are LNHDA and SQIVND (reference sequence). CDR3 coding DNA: TGTGCCAGTAGTATGATGAGCTCTGGGGCCAACGTCCTGACTTTC. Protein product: CASSMMSSGANVLTF.

Here the CDR3 DNA reads TGTGCCAGCAGCGTCCTAGGGACTCCAAACCCCCAGAGCGGCTACACCTTC. It translates to CASSVLGTPNPQSGYTF. J is TRBJ1-2 and V is TRBV9; tentatively, D is TRBD1 (5 bases). The CDR3 is 17 residues long. V was trimmed by 2 bases and J by 8 bases, leaving 25 bases between them. CDR1 SGDLS and CDR2 YYNGEE come from the germline V gene.

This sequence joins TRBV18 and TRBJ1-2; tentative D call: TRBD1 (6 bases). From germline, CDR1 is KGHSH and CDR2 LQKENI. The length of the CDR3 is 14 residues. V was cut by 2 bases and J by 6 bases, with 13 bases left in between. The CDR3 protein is CASSPDRQANGYTF. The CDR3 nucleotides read TGTGCCAGCTCACCAGATCGACAGGCCAATGGCTACACCTTC.

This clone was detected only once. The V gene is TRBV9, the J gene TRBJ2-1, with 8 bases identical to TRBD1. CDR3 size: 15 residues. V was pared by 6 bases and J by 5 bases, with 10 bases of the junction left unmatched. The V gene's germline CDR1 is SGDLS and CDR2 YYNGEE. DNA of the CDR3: TGTGCCAGCACCAGCCTCGGGACAGGACACAATGAGCAGTTCTTC. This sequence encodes CASTSLGTGHNEQFF.